This T cell receptor beta chain emerged from a study of blood T cell repertoires in COVID-19. TCRdb keeps only in-frame clones here, not all; method: immunoSEQ multiplex PCR. The sample holds about 160,000 clones, 65% to 85% seen once. This clone has more than one count but fewer than ten. CDR1 and CDR2 from the germline V gene are MNHNY and SVGAGI (reference sequence). The V and J ends lost 6 bases and 6 bases, in that order; junction bases with no gene match: 4. The CDR3 runs 14 residues. The chain recombines TRBV6-6 with TRBJ2-1; TRBD1 matches 11 bases. The TCR comes from a man aged 55 to 70 with active or convalescent COVID-19. What was sequenced was peripheral blood. Here the CDR3 reads CASRPGTGGNEQFF. DNA of the CDR3: TGTGCCAGCAGACCCGGGACAGGGGGCAATGAGCAGTTCTTC.